This TCR beta chain is drawn from a study of post-analysis software for immune sequencing data. Study findings and constraints: Relative to controls, patients had about 5 TRBV segments at higher frequency, with TRBV5-6, TRBV5-1 and TRBV20-1 among these.

About this clonotype itself: The antigen is undetermined.

The ends were cut back, 0 bases at V and 3 bases at J, with 8 bases in the middle. Germline CDR1 and CDR2: SGHDN and FVKESK. The CDR3 length is 15 residues. TCR beta cDNA libraries had unique molecular identifiers. In TCRdb, the PCR reads were re-called with MiXCR into one record per CDR3 protein. Seen here are about 400,000 distinct CDR3 sequences, roughly 36% observed once, and the top ten hold around 15%. This rearrangement joins TRBV14 to TRBJ1-4, with unresolved D. Sequenced material: blood. The sequence came from a girl between 5 and 17 years old with multiple sclerosis. This CDR3 is CASSQDKGPNEKLFF. The CDR3 DNA follows: TGTGCCAGCAGCCAAGATAAGGGCCCTAATGAAAAACTGTTTTTT.